This T cell receptor (beta chain) stems from a study of CD4 T cells in relation to SARS-CoV-2 and coronaviruses. Study as a whole: ViraFEST: roughly ten-day antigen culture of PBMCs, then TCR beta CDR3 sequencing. Shared crossreactive spike epitopes were mapped to their HLA restriction.

A remark on this clone: Antigen: not known.

For around ten days, roughly 10^5 sorted CD4+ cells grew with T cell-depleted PBMCs and CEF. CEF-cultured naive and memory CD4+ T cell DNA got survey-level sequencing. TCRdb keeps only in-frame clones here, not all; method: immunoSEQ multiplex PCR. The sample shows about 38,000 clones, about three quarters of them seen only once. The specimen sequenced was memory CD4+ T cells from PBMCs, cultured in vitro. This sequence was found in an adult with COVID-19.

The CDR3: CASRPRTSGTSETQYF. CDR3 DNA: TGTGCCAGCAGACCTCGGACTAGCGGGACTTCAGAGACCCAGTACTTC. The rearrangement joins TRBV28 to TRBJ2-5; 12 bases are a match to TRBD2. The CDR3 length is 16 residues. Germline V gives CDR1 MDHEN, CDR2 SYDVKM. V shed 6 bases, J shed 4 bases, and the junction held 9 bases outside the gene matches.